Shown below are 5 T cell receptor beta chains from a single sample sequenced in a study of T cell repertoires in cytomegalovirus infection. TCRdb redid the calling of the reads with MiXCR, one entry per CDR3 protein. This table has approximately 280,000 distinct CDR3 sequences, approximately 22% appearing once. These receptors lack a known antigen. Material: cultured PBMCs, obtained from culture after CMV antigen stimulation. The receptor set was obtained from a human donor in good health (CMV status not recorded). Some clones in this sample may be carry-over from other donors' samples.

The J gene is TRBJ2-2, the V gene TRBV14; D may correspond to TRBD1 or TRBD2 (6 bases each). V was cut by 3 bases and J by 4 bases, with 21 bases left in between. CDR1 and CDR2 (germline): SGHDN, FVKESK. This CDR3 is 18 amino acids long. CDR3 region: CASSHKGYRGQGTGELFF. CDR3 coding DNA: TGTGCCAGCAGCCACAAAGGATACCGGGGGCAGGGCACCGGGGAGCTGTTTTTT.

This clonotype was seen ten or more times. V and J are TRBV7-9 and TRBJ2-3; D not resolved. The CDR3 sequence is 13 residues long. Germline CDR1 reads SEHNR; CDR2 reads FQNEAQ (reference sequence). The germline V and J ends were trimmed by 5 bases and 8 bases, with 14 bases remaining between them. CDR3 nucleotide sequence: TGTGCCAGCAGCCCATCGGGCCCTCCTACGCAGTATTTT. It codes for CASSPSGPPTQYF.

Details on this clonotype: The junction does not match germline at one end; this may be a read error. The chain couples TRBV10-3 to TRBJ2-1; 14 bases are shared with TRBD2. Germline CDR1 ENHRY, CDR2 SYGVKD. This CDR3 contains 16 residues. CDR3 amino acids: CAIRESAGLAGDEQFF. CDR3 DNA: TGTGCCATCAGGGAGTCGGCGGGACTAGCGGGAGATGAGCAGTTCTTC.

This clonotype has more than one count but fewer than ten. V is TRBV7-2 and J is TRBJ2-7, with 7 bases matching TRBD2. Germline V lookup: CDR1 SGHTA, CDR2 FQGNSA. The CDR3 spans 14 residues. V shed 1 base and J 4 bases; nucleotides not matched to a gene: 4. For the CDR3, the DNA is TGTGCCAGCAGCTTAGATAGCGGGTTATACGAGCAGTACTTC. Translation: CASSLDSGLYEQYF.

J is TRBJ2-7 and V is TRBV5-6, with 11 bases matching TRBD1. V shed 4 bases, J shed 3 bases, and the junction held 3 bases outside the gene matches. The length of the CDR3 is 14 residues. Per germline, CDR1 SGHDT and CDR2 YYEEEE. The CDR3 loop reads CASSRGQGDYEQYV. DNA for the CDR3: TGTGCCAGCAGCCGGGGACAGGGGGACTACGAGCAGTACGTC.